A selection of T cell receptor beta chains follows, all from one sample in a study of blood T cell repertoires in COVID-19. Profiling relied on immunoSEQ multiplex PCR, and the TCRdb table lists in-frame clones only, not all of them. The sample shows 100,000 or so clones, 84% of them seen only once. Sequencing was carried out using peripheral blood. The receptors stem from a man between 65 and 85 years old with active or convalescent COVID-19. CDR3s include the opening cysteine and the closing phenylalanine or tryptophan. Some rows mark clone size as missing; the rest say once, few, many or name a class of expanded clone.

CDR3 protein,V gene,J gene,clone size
CASSQGNYGYTF,TRBV12-3/TRBV12-4,TRBJ1-2,.
CASRSEGGPAGANVLTF,TRBV28,TRBJ2-6,.
CASSYASGTGGYEQYF,TRBV6-2/TRBV6-3,TRBJ2-7,few
CASSPQPRQGGTLHF,TRBV5-1,TRBJ1-6,.
CASSSDWRLAGDPREQYF,TRBV5-8,TRBJ2-7,.
CASSYSQGTYEQYF,TRBV6-5,TRBJ2-7,once
CAWTRSTEAFF,TRBV30,TRBJ1-1,few
CASSAGLAGVQETQYF,TRBV9,TRBJ2-5,.
CASSIDPRGNSPLHF,TRBV19,TRBJ1-6,.
CAWSPGTDTQYF,TRBV30,TRBJ2-3,.
CASGVDRGTSGNTIYF,TRBV6-6,TRBJ1-3,.
CASSYSQGTMNTEAFF,TRBV6-2/TRBV6-3,TRBJ1-1,.
CASSLRGAGANVLTF,TRBV11-2,TRBJ2-6,.
CASSWAPRKNEQFF,TRBV5-4,TRBJ2-1,few
CASSSPRGRGGPAESTDTQYF,TRBV9,TRBJ2-3,.
CASTGQMEYNSPLHF,TRBV6-5,TRBJ1-6,.
CASSLDRNTEAFF,TRBV5-1,TRBJ1-1,.
CASSPGTRNTIYF,TRBV7-2,TRBJ1-3,.
CASSLGGTGAADTQYF,TRBV4-1,TRBJ2-3,.
CASSVTALPLHF,TRBV2,TRBJ1-6,.
CASSLVRESYEQYF,TRBV7-6,TRBJ2-7,once
CASTRQGAGGYTF,TRBV2,TRBJ1-2,.
CASSRFRTEYQETQYF,TRBV28,TRBJ2-5,.
CASSRRQGENIQYF,TRBV3-1/TRBV3-2,TRBJ2-4,.
CASLDSNYNEQFF,TRBV28,TRBJ2-1,.
CAWRSAGGYNEQFF,TRBV30,TRBJ2-1,.